Listed here are 5 T cell receptor beta chains from one sample, sequenced in a study of shared T cell receptors in the human thymus. Assay used: immunoSEQ multiplex PCR; TCRdb lists only in-frame clones, some missing. The data contain more than 300,000 clones, over 90% of them seen just once; the ten biggest clones take up about 0.02%. Input material: thymocytes. The receptors come from a human donor.

In this sample, this clone turned up once. The chain combines TRBV5-6 with TRBJ1-3; no firm D call. CDR3 length equals 15 residues. The germline gives CDR1 SGHDT, CDR2 YYEEEE. The V end was cut by 3 bases, the J end by 0 bases, with 10 bases between. The CDR3 region is CASSSQLSSGNTIYF. The CDR3 DNA is TGTGCCAGCAGCTCCCAGTTGAGCTCTGGAAACACCATATATTTT.

J is TRBJ2-3 and V is TRBV2, with D perhaps matching TRBD2 (7 bases). Germline V gene lookup returns CDR1 SNHLY and CDR2 FYNNEI. CDR3 length: 24 amino acids. V was trimmed by 7 bases and J by 1 base, leaving 42 bases between them. The CDR3 loop reads CASIDSIRCREGVLTSTGTDTQYF. Written as DNA, the CDR3 is TGTGCCAGCATTGATTCGATACGGTGTAGGGAGGGGGTACTTACTAGCACAGGCACAGATACGCAGTATTTT.

The CDR3 nucleotides are TGTGCCAGCAGCTTTCGGGGTGAAGCTTTCTTT. It codes for CASSFRGEAFF. This sequence joins TRBV7-2 and TRBJ1-1; no reliable D call. The CDR3 length is 11 residues. Trimming took 3 bases from V and 7 from J, leaving 6 bases between them. Per germline, CDR1 SGHTA and CDR2 FQGNSA.

This chain links TRBV2 with TRBJ2-7, with TRBD2 identical over 10 bases. CDR1 SNHLY and CDR2 FYNNEI come from the germline V gene. Unmatched junction bases numbered 9, after V lost 4 bases and J lost 3 bases. CDR3 length equals 16 residues. The CDR3 DNA sequence: TGTGCCAGCAGTGTGTTTGTCGGGACTAGCGTCTACGAGCAGTACTTC. Protein: CASSVFVGTSVYEQYF.

V is TRBV4-1 and J is TRBJ1-1; D not resolved. Trimming removed 8 bases from V and 1 base from J, with 5 bases in between. The germline V gene has CDR1 MGHRA and CDR2 YSYEKL. The CDR3 contains 11 residues. The CDR3 spells CASARNTEAFF. The CDR3 DNA sequence: TGCGCCAGCGCCCGGAACACTGAAGCTTTCTTT.